The 28 T cell receptor beta chains reported below all come from one sample, sequenced in a study of shared clonotypes between healthy human individuals. The table came from immunoSEQ multiplex PCR; TCRdb's copy has only in-frame clones and leaves some out. The sample shows 900,000 to 1,200,000 clones, more than 75% of them seen only once. Sequenced input: memory CD4+ T cells from PBMCs. The subset here: CD45RA-negative fraction. Receptors originate from a man between 18 and 29 years old in good health. Some clones in this sample may be carry-over from other donors' samples.

This chain uses TRBV6-1 with TRBJ1-1, with D possibly being TRBD1 (6 bases). There are 17 residues in the CDR3. From germline, CDR1 is MNHNS and CDR2 SASEGT. The V end lost 2 bases, the J end lost 7 bases, and 23 bases lay between the germline ends. DNA for the CDR3: TGTGCCAGCAGTGAAAGGTCGAGTGATCCCATAGGGGGTGAAGCTTTCTTT. Translated: CASSERSSDPIGGEAFF.

The chain links TRBV7-3 to TRBJ2-1; 7 nucleotides agree with TRBD2. After removal of 1 base from V and 2 bases from J, the junction contained 2 bases not matched to a gene. The V gene's germline CDR1 is SGHTA and CDR2 FQGTGA. CDR3 size: 15 residues. CDR3 sequence reads: CASSLMAGAYNEQFF. The CDR3 nucleotides are TGTGCCAGCAGCTTAATGGCGGGAGCCTACAATGAGCAGTTCTTC.

There are a few counts of this clone. The chain employs TRBV18 and TRBJ1-1, with D hard to call. Trimming stripped 6 bases from V and 3 bases from J, with 20 bases between. CDR1 and CDR2 from the germline V gene are KGHSH and LQKENI. The CDR3 is 16 residues long. CDR3 sequence (DNA): TGTGCCAGCTCCCCCATCACCCCGGCTCGGGACACTGAAGCTTTCTTT. Protein sequence: CASSPITPARDTEAFF.

The chain employs TRBV5-1 and TRBJ2-3, with 9 bases fitting TRBD1. The trim removed 6 bases at V and 2 bases at J, leaving 7 bases unmatched. The CDR3 contains 15 residues. Germline CDR1 SGHRS, CDR2 YFSETQ. The DNA for the CDR3 is TGCGCCAGCAACGGGGGACAGGGAAACACAGATACGCAGTATTTT. Its protein product is CASNGGQGNTDTQYF.

Worth noting for this clone: A much larger clone differs from this one at a single base, so this may be a read error. V usage is TRBV28 and J usage is TRBJ1-2, with D unclear. The CDR3 contains 11 residues. From germline, CDR1 is MDHEN and CDR2 SYDVKM. V lost 2 bases and J 5 bases, leaving 3 bases between the germline ends. In DNA, the CDR3 is TGTGCCAGCAGTTTACAGTATGGCTACACCTTC. It specifies CASSLQYGYTF.

The J gene is TRBJ2-1, the V gene TRBV19; D possibly corresponds to TRBD1 (7 bases). Germline values: CDR1 LNHDA, CDR2 SQIVND (reference sequence). V lost 6 bases to trimming and J lost 5 bases, with 20 bases between them. The CDR3 totals 16 residues. For the CDR3, the DNA is TGTGCCAGTAGACAATGGGTTGCGGGACAGAACAATGAGCAGTTCTTC. This translates into CASRQWVAGQNNEQFF.

The chain employs TRBV4-3 and TRBJ2-1; maybe TRBD1 (6 bases). With 0 bases removed from V and 0 bases from J, the gap between germline ends came to 9 bases. Germline assignment: CDR1 LGHNA and CDR2 YSLEER. The CDR3 extends over 16 amino acids. This CDR3 reads CASSQERGSSYNEQFF. In DNA, the CDR3 is TGCGCCAGCAGCCAAGAAAGGGGGAGCTCCTACAATGAGCAGTTCTTC.

This chain connects TRBV6-1 to TRBJ1-1; D possibly corresponds to TRBD1 (5 bases). Germline-derived CDR1 and CDR2 are MNHNS and SASEGT. The CDR3 is made up of 14 amino acids. V lost 6 bases, J lost 3 bases, and 14 bases lay in between. Here the CDR3 reads CASRRLRAHTEAFF. The CDR3 bases are TGTGCCAGCAGGAGGCTCAGGGCCCACACTGAAGCTTTCTTT.

The rearrangement joins TRBV10-3 to TRBJ1-5; 7 positions agree with TRBD1. Germline-derived CDR1 and CDR2 are ENHRY and SYGVKD. The junction had 6 bases not matched to a gene; V was cut back by 7 bases and J by 6 bases. The CDR3 has 13 residues. As DNA, the CDR3 is TGTGCCATCAATAGGGGGCCGGGTCAGCCCCAGCATTTT. It specifies CAINRGPGQPQHF.

The rearrangement joins TRBV28 to TRBJ1-1; TRBD1 agrees at 9 bases. CDR3 length: 18 amino acids. V shed 4 bases and J 0 bases; nucleotides not matched to a gene: 12. Germline CDR1 reads MDHEN; CDR2 reads SYDVKM. CDR3 sequence reads: CASSSTRTGAFMNTEAFF. CDR3 DNA sequence: TGTGCCAGCAGTTCTACGCGGACAGGGGCGTTCATGAACACTGAAGCTTTCTTT.

The chain employs TRBV28 and TRBJ2-5; 11 bases agree with TRBD2. The CDR3 consists of 16 residues. V gave up 4 bases and J gave up 5 bases; unmatched junction bases: 9. Looked up from germline, CDR1 is MDHEN and CDR2 is SYDVKM. The CDR3 DNA reads as TGTGCCAGCAGTTCACCGGCTAGCGGGAGGAGGGAGACCCAGTACTTC. It encodes CASSSPASGRRETQYF.

The chain is built from TRBV29-1 and TRBJ2-5; 7 nucleotides line up with TRBD1. V lost 6 bases to trimming and J lost 1 base; unmatched junction nucleotides: 8. Germline V gene sequence: CDR1 SQVTM, CDR2 ANQGSEA. This CDR3 contains 14 residues. The CDR3 nucleotides are TGCAGCGTGGATACCGGGACAGCCCAAGAGACCCAGTACTTC. This sequence encodes CSVDTGTAQETQYF.

The chain recombines TRBV7-2 with TRBJ1-1; no clear D gene. Germline V gene lookup returns CDR1 SGHTA and CDR2 FQGNSA. V was trimmed by 2 bases and J by 4 bases, leaving 11 bases between them. This CDR3 comprises 14 residues. The CDR3 coding sequence is TGTGCCAGCAGCTTAAGATTGGCTGGCACTGAAGCTTTCTTT. Translating it yields CASSLRLAGTEAFF.

The V call is TRBV9, the J call TRBJ2-1; perhaps TRBD2 as D (6 bases). The germline CDR1 and CDR2 sequences are SGDLS and YYNGEE. V was trimmed by 2 bases and J by 7 bases, leaving 13 bases between them. The length of the CDR3 is 14 residues. The CDR3 DNA reads as TGTGCCAGCAGCGTTCAGCTAGCGCGGAATGAGCAGTTCTTC. As protein: CASSVQLARNEQFF.

This chain connects TRBV5-6 to TRBJ2-7; TRBD2 agrees at 8 bases. Per the germline V gene, CDR1 is SGHDT and CDR2 is YYEEEE. The junction had 4 bases not matched to a gene; V was cut back by 4 bases and J by 1 base. The CDR3 totals 14 residues. The DNA for the CDR3 is TGTGCCAGCAGCCCGATAGCGGGATCCTACGAGCAGTACTTC. This sequence encodes CASSPIAGSYEQYF.

The chain is built from TRBV2 and TRBJ2-2; D gene ambiguous. CDR3 length: 13 residues. V lost 7 bases and J 3 bases, leaving 9 bases between the germline ends. Germline CDR1 reads SNHLY; CDR2 reads FYNNEI. This chain's CDR3 is CASNVKDTGELFF. CDR3 DNA sequence: TGTGCCAGCAACGTAAAGGACACCGGGGAGCTGTTTTTT.

The chain combines TRBV5-6 with TRBJ1-3, with D perhaps TRBD1 (5 bases). This CDR3 has 14 amino acids. Germline V CDR1 and CDR2: SGHDT, YYEEEE. V lost 4 bases to trimming and J lost 0 bases, with 8 bases between them. In DNA form, the CDR3 reads TGTGCCAGCAGCCCAGGGTTCTCTGGAAACACCATATATTTT. It specifies CASSPGFSGNTIYF.

V and J are TRBV28 and TRBJ2-5, with D uncertain. The J call is doubtful: the DNA matches TRBJ2-7 better. This CDR3 has 15 amino acids. Germline CDR1 MDHEN, CDR2 SYDVKM. In DNA, the CDR3 is TGTGCCAGCAGCCCTGCTTGGGCAGCGCTCGGCGAGCAGTACTTC. It specifies CASSPAWAALGEQYF.

The sample holds a few counts of this clone. Here the CDR3 reads CASSVFAGSEKLFF. DNA for the CDR3: TGTGCCAGCAGCGTCTTCGCGGGGAGTGAAAAACTGTTTTTT. The chain is built from TRBV9 and TRBJ1-4; D gene ambiguous. The CDR3 spans 14 residues. Per germline, CDR1 SGDLS and CDR2 YYNGEE. V was cut by 2 bases and J by 7 bases, with 12 bases left in between.

This chain uses TRBV5-1 with TRBJ2-3; D call uncertain. The CDR3 sequence is 12 residues long. Trimming pared 4 bases from V and 5 bases from J, leaving 8 bases between. The germline V gene has CDR1 SGHRS and CDR2 YFSETQ. CDR3 protein: CASSTKGDTQYF. CDR3 DNA sequence: TGCGCCAGCAGCACCAAGGGAGATACGCAGTATTTT.

The gene calls are TRBV7-2 and TRBJ2-5, with D perhaps matching TRBD1 (5 bases). Trimming left V 3 bases short and J 4 bases short, with 15 bases between. This CDR3 region has 15 residues. Germline CDR1 is SGHTA and CDR2 is FQGNSA. The CDR3 protein is CASSFDTQGRETQYF. The CDR3 DNA reads TGTGCCAGCAGCTTCGATACCCAGGGCCGAGAGACCCAGTACTTC. Full variable domain (missing parts from reference TRBV7-2 and TRBJ2-5): GAGVSQSPSNKVTEKGKDVELRCDPISGHTALYWYRQSLGQGLEFLIYFQGNSAPDKSGLPSDRFSAERTGGSVSTLTIQRTQQEDSAVYLCASSFDTQGRETQYFGPGTRLLVL.

The chain is built from TRBV7-6 and TRBJ2-3; 7 nucleotides align to TRBD1. V dropped 8 bases and J dropped 2; count of bases not matched to a gene: 1. Germline CDR1 reads SGHVS; CDR2 reads FNYEAQ. The CDR3 consists of 12 residues. The CDR3 sequence: CASDRATDTQYF. Here the CDR3 DNA reads TGTGCCAGCGACAGGGCCACAGATACGCAGTATTTT.

The rearrangement links TRBV9 to TRBJ2-5; TRBD2 agrees at 13 bases. Per the germline V gene, CDR1 is SGDLS and CDR2 is YYNGEE. V was pared by 0 bases and J by 2 bases, with 1 base of the junction left unmatched. This CDR3 comprises 16 residues. CDR3 loop: CASSVGGLAGQETQYF. The CDR3 DNA reads TGTGCCAGCAGCGTAGGGGGACTAGCGGGGCAAGAGACCCAGTACTTC.

This chain links TRBV5-1 with TRBJ2-1, with 11 bases identical to TRBD2. Losses at the gene ends were 0 bases for V and 1 base for J; bases not matched to a gene: 12. Germline-derived CDR1 and CDR2 are SGHRS and YFSETQ. This CDR3 has 20 residues. The CDR3 DNA reads as TGCGCCAGCAGCTTGGTGGGGACTAGCGGAGATAAAGGGTCCTACAATGAGCAGTTCTTC. Encoded protein: CASSLVGTSGDKGSYNEQFF.

The CDR3 protein is CASSPRVSVWDTEAFF. The CDR3 bases are TGTGCCAGCAGTCCAAGGGTCTCCGTGTGGGACACTGAAGCTTTCTTT. The genes are TRBV14 and TRBJ1-1; no clear D gene. The ends were cut back, 6 bases at V and 3 bases at J, with 20 bases in the middle. Germline V gene lookup returns CDR1 SGHDN and CDR2 FVKESK. The CDR3 runs to 16 residues. The full variable domain, completed using reference TRBV14 and TRBJ1-1, is EAGVTQFPSHSVIEKGQTVTLRCDPISGHDNLYWYRRVMGKEIKFLLHFVKESKQDESGMPNNRFLAERTGGTYSTLKVQPAELEDSGVYFCASSPRVSVWDTEAFFGQGTRLTVV.

V is TRBV2 and J is TRBJ1-1; perhaps TRBD1 as D (5 bases). With 6 bases removed from V and 5 bases from J, the gap between germline ends came to 13 bases. Per the germline V gene, CDR1 is SNHLY and CDR2 is FYNNEI. The CDR3 runs 13 residues. CDR3 protein: CASRVRARTEAFF. As DNA, the CDR3 is TGTGCCAGCAGGGTCAGGGCGCGGACTGAAGCTTTCTTT. The entire variable domain, with the rest obtained from reference TRBV2 and TRBJ1-1, is as follows: EPEVTQTPSHQVTQMGQEVILRCVPISNHLYFYWYRQILGQKVEFLVSFYNNEISEKSEIFDDQFSVERPDGSNFTLKIRSTKLEDSAMYFCASRVRARTEAFFGQGTRLTVV.

The rearrangement links TRBV4-2 to TRBJ1-2; 9 positions match TRBD1. J gave up 5 bases and V 0 bases, and 7 bases lay outside the gene matches. Germline V gene sequence: CDR1 LGHNA, CDR2 YNFKEQ. The CDR3 consists of 16 residues. CDR3: CASSQDFGDRDYGYTF. CDR3 nucleotide sequence: TGTGCCAGCAGCCAAGACTTTGGGGACAGGGATTATGGCTACACCTTC.

This clone was counted a single time. The chain employs TRBV6-6 and TRBJ2-4; D is ambiguous. The CDR3 loop spans 13 amino acids. Trimming took 0 bases from V and 9 from J, leaving 9 bases between them. Germline V gene data show CDR1 as MNHNY and CDR2 as SVGAGI (reference sequence). The CDR3 DNA reads as TGTGCCAGCAGTTACTCTGGACCGGGCATTCAGTACTTC. It is translated as CASSYSGPGIQYF.